These T cell receptor beta chains were read from a single sample in a study of cytomegalovirus exposure and HLA in healthy donors. TCRdb's table, derived via immunoSEQ multiplex PCR, lists solely in-frame clones and lacks some. The sample contains roughly 240,000 clones, 87% of which appear only once. The sequencing input was PBMCs. The receptor set was obtained from a man aged 18 to 35 in good health and CMV-seronegative. CDR3s include the opening cysteine and the closing phenylalanine or tryptophan. The D gene is left open where the match is weak. The listing skips clone size in some rows; elsewhere it reads once, few, many or a size class.

size: NA
D: NA
V: TRBV4-3
J: TRBJ2-7
CDR3: CASSRDSQNYYEQYF
DNA: TGCGCCAGCAGCCGGGACTCACAGAACTACTACGAGCAGTACTTC

size: NA
D: TRBD1
V: TRBV4-1
J: TRBJ1-2
CDR3: CASSQESGDRGLLSGYTF
DNA: TGCGCCAGCAGCCAAGAGTCGGGTGACAGGGGCCTCTTGAGCGGCTACACCTTC

size: once
D: NA
V: TRBV9
J: TRBJ2-4
CDR3: CASSVEWKEDIQYF
DNA: TGTGCCAGCAGCGTAGAGTGGAAGGAGGACATTCAGTACTTC

size: NA
D: NA
V: TRBV2
J: TRBJ2-7
CDR3: CASSEAPGFRSSYEQYF
DNA: TGTGCCAGCAGTGAAGCGCCGGGGTTCAGGAGCTCCTACGAGCAGTACTTC

size: NA
D: TRBD2
V: TRBV7-9
J: TRBJ2-1
CDR3: CASSLGEGGYNEQFF
DNA: TGTGCCAGCAGCTTGGGGGAGGGAGGTTACAATGAGCAGTTCTTC

size: NA
D: TRBD2
V: TRBV7-9
J: TRBJ2-5
CDR3: CASSLTSGMQETQYF
DNA: TGTGCCAGCAGCTTAACTAGCGGGATGCAAGAGACCCAGTACTTC

size: NA
D: NA
V: TRBV5-1
J: TRBJ2-3
CDR3: CASSLGEIFDTQYF
DNA: TGCGCCAGCAGCCTGGGGGAGATCTTCGATACGCAGTATTTT

size: NA
D: NA
V: TRBV7-9
J: TRBJ2-1
CDR3: CASSHIYSYNEQFF
DNA: TGTGCCAGCAGCCACATTTACTCCTACAATGAGCAGTTCTTC

size: NA
D: NA
V: TRBV5-1
J: TRBJ2-6
CDR3: CASSLGGAGANVLTF
DNA: TGCGCCAGCAGCTTGGGCGGAGCTGGGGCCAACGTCCTGACTTTC

size: NA
D: NA
V: TRBV27
J: TRBJ2-7
CDR3: CASSPGRGIAYEQYF
DNA: TGTGCCAGCAGTCCAGGGAGGGGGATCGCGTACGAGCAGTACTTC

size: NA
D: TRBD1
V: TRBV5-1
J: TRBJ2-2
CDR3: CASSFGTGGTGELFF
DNA: TGCGCCAGCAGTTTCGGGACAGGGGGGACCGGGGAGCTGTTTTTT

size: NA
D: TRBD2
V: TRBV4-3
J: TRBJ2-1
CDR3: CASGKLSGGLNEQFF
DNA: TGCGCCAGCGGAAAACTAAGCGGGGGACTTAATGAGCAGTTCTTC

size: NA
D: NA
V: TRBV9
J: TRBJ1-3
CDR3: CASSLSDGRSGGNTIYF
DNA: TGTGCCAGCAGCCTCTCCGACGGTCGCTCGGGGGGAAACACCATATATTTT

size: NA
D: NA
V: TRBV6-5
J: TRBJ2-7
CDR3: CASQGIHAQYF
DNA: TGTGCCAGCCAGGGGATCCACGCGCAGTACTTC

size: NA
D: NA
V: TRBV4-2
J: TRBJ2-7
CDR3: CASSQDGQRRYEQYF
DNA: TGTGCCAGCAGCCAAGATGGCCAGCGGCGTTACGAGCAGTACTTC

size: NA
D: TRBD2
V: TRBV6-4
J: TRBJ2-3
CDR3: CASSYVSGGAKDTQYF
DNA: TGTGCCAGCAGTTATGTTAGCGGGGGGGCCAAAGATACGCAGTATTTT

size: NA
D: TRBD2
V: TRBV7-9
J: TRBJ2-5
CDR3: CASSLVAGGGETQYF
DNA: TGTGCCAGCAGCTTAGTAGCGGGAGGCGGGGAGACCCAGTACTTC

size: NA
D: NA
V: TRBV20-1
J: TRBJ2-1
CDR3: CSASGLGEQFF
DNA: TGCAGTGCTAGCGGACTTGGCGAGCAGTTCTTC

size: NA
D: TRBD1
V: TRBV18
J: TRBJ1-5
CDR3: CASSQGQSNQPQHF
DNA: TGTGCCAGCTCTCAGGGACAGAGCAATCAGCCCCAGCATTTT

size: NA
D: NA
V: TRBV18
J: TRBJ2-5
CDR3: CASSPPTETQYF
DNA: TGTGCCAGCTCACCTCCTACGGAGACCCAGTACTTC

size: NA
D: NA
V: TRBV28
J: TRBJ1-2
CDR3: CASRSGFGGGYTF
DNA: TGTGCCAGCAGGTCGGGGTTCGGAGGTGGCTACACCTTC

size: NA
D: NA
V: TRBV28
J: TRBJ2-7
CDR3: CASSLMREQYF
DNA: TGTGCCAGCAGTTTAATGCGGGAGCAGTACTTC

size: NA
D: NA
V: TRBV27
J: TRBJ1-1
CDR3: CASRPDAGEAFF
DNA: TGTGCCAGCAGACCGGACGCGGGAGAAGCTTTCTTT

size: NA
D: TRBD2
V: TRBV6-5
J: TRBJ2-1
CDR3: CASSKTSGRANEQFF
DNA: TGTGCCAGCAGTAAGACTAGCGGGAGGGCGAATGAGCAGTTCTTC

size: NA
D: NA
V: TRBV6-1
J: TRBJ2-3
CDR3: CATSDRPLTDTQYF
DNA: TGTGCCACCTCAGACAGGCCCCTCACAGATACGCAGTATTTT

size: NA
D: NA
V: TRBV4-3
J: TRBJ2-7
CDR3: CASSQELWLYEQYF
DNA: TGCGCCAGCAGCCAAGAATTGTGGCTTTACGAGCAGTACTTC

size: NA
D: NA
V: TRBV7-2
J: TRBJ2-7
CDR3: CASSFPPRGAYEQYF
DNA: TGTGCCAGCAGCTTTCCCCCCCGGGGTGCCTACGAGCAGTACTTC

size: NA
D: TRBD2
V: TRBV19
J: TRBJ2-2
CDR3: CASTPLAGNTGELFF
DNA: TGTGCCAGTACCCCCCTAGCGGGGAACACCGGGGAGCTGTTTTTT

size: NA
D: TRBD2
V: TRBV7-3
J: TRBJ2-3
CDR3: CASKRAAGGGYTQYF
DNA: TGTGCCAGCAAGAGGGCGGCGGGAGGAGGATATACGCAGTATTTT

size: many
D: NA
V: TRBV5-5
J: TRBJ1-6
CDR3: CASSSGTVFAPLHF
DNA: TGTGCCAGCAGCTCCGGGACTGTTTTTGCCCCCCTCCACTTT

size: NA
D: NA
V: TRBV27
J: TRBJ1-2
CDR3: CASRSQGIPYGYTF
DNA: TGTGCCAGCAGGTCCCAGGGTATCCCCTATGGCTACACCTTC

size: NA
D: NA
V: TRBV4-2
J: TRBJ1-3
CDR3: CASSQETDGNTIYF
DNA: TGTGCCAGCAGCCAAGAGACAGACGGAAACACCATATATTTT

size: NA
D: NA
V: TRBV5-1
J: TRBJ2-7
CDR3: CASSLAGAPAEQYF
DNA: TGCGCCAGCAGCTTGGCAGGGGCGCCTGCCGAGCAGTACTTC

size: NA
D: NA
V: TRBV28
J: TRBJ1-2
CDR3: CASTGGDGYTF
DNA: TGTGCCAGCACGGGGGGCGATGGCTACACCTTC

size: few
D: TRBD1
V: TRBV7-7
J: TRBJ2-3
CDR3: CASSLGGQGPDTQYF
DNA: TGTGCTAGCAGCTTAGGCGGACAGGGGCCAGATACGCAGTATTTT

size: NA
D: TRBD2
V: TRBV4-1
J: TRBJ2-7
CDR3: CASSPYERGPYEQYF
DNA: TGCGCCAGCAGCCCCTACGAGCGGGGCCCCTACGAGCAGTACTTC

size: NA
D: TRBD1
V: TRBV6-5
J: TRBJ2-7
CDR3: CASSYSDRGLTYEQYF
DNA: TGTGCCAGCAGTTACTCTGACAGGGGCCTTACCTACGAGCAGTACTTC

size: NA
D: NA
V: TRBV15
J: TRBJ2-7
CDR3: CATSNSGGEQYF
DNA: TGTGCCACCAGCAACTCTGGAGGCGAGCAGTACTTC

size: NA
D: TRBD1
V: TRBV5-1
J: TRBJ2-2
CDR3: CASSYDRADGELFF
DNA: TGCGCCAGCAGCTACGACAGGGCGGACGGGGAGCTGTTTTTT

size: NA
D: NA
V: TRBV4-1
J: TRBJ2-1
CDR3: CASSQQDYDNEQFF
DNA: TGCGCCAGCAGCCAACAGGACTACGACAATGAGCAGTTCTTC

size: NA
D: TRBD2
V: TRBV5-1
J: TRBJ2-1
CDR3: CASSLAGLIHNEQFF
DNA: TGCGCCAGCAGTCTAGCGGGGTTAATCCACAATGAGCAGTTCTTC

size: NA
D: NA
V: TRBV4-1
J: TRBJ2-3
CDR3: CASSQSDTQYF
DNA: TGCGCCAGCAGCCAGTCGGATACGCAGTATTTT

size: NA
D: TRBD1
V: TRBV7-9
J: TRBJ2-7
CDR3: CASSAVPGTGAYEQYF
DNA: TGTGCCAGCAGCGCAGTCCCCGGGACAGGGGCCTACGAGCAGTACTTC

size: NA
D: TRBD1
V: TRBV5-4
J: TRBJ1-6
CDR3: CASSPDRATPLHF
DNA: TGTGCCAGCAGCCCGGACAGGGCTACACCCCTCCACTTT

size: NA
D: TRBD2
V: TRBV7-2
J: TRBJ2-7
CDR3: CASSFPPGTTYEQYF
DNA: TGTGCCAGCAGCTTCCCACCGGGGACTACCTACGAGCAGTACTTC

size: NA
D: NA
V: TRBV5-6
J: TRBJ1-4
CDR3: CASSFWADYNEKLFF
DNA: TGTGCCAGCAGCTTCTGGGCAGACTACAATGAAAAACTGTTTTTT

size: NA
D: NA
V: TRBV11-2
J: TRBJ2-7
CDR3: CASSLDPGYSMSGDEQYF
DNA: TGTGCCAGCAGCTTAGATCCGGGTTATTCCATGTCGGGGGACGAGCAGTACTTC

size: NA
D: TRBD1
V: TRBV7-2
J: TRBJ2-7
CDR3: CASSSPHTGAISYEQYF
DNA: TGTGCCAGCAGCTCGCCCCATACAGGGGCAATCTCCTACGAGCAGTACTTC

size: NA
D: TRBD2
V: TRBV7-3
J: TRBJ2-2
CDR3: CASSFGTSYSGELFF
DNA: TGTGCCAGCAGCTTTGGGACTAGTTATAGCGGGGAGCTGTTTTTT

size: NA
D: TRBD2
V: TRBV28
J: TRBJ2-1
CDR3: CASSPTSGGNNEQFF
DNA: TGTGCCAGCAGTCCGACTAGCGGGGGAAACAATGAGCAGTTCTTC

size: NA
D: NA
V: TRBV4-3
J: TRBJ1-1
CDR3: CASSQEEGRTEAFF
DNA: TGCGCCAGCAGCCAAGAAGAGGGCCGCACTGAAGCTTTCTTT

size: NA
D: NA
V: TRBV7-2
J: TRBJ2-7
CDR3: CASSLVGGSEQYF
DNA: TGTGCCAGCAGCTTAGTAGGAGGGTCCGAGCAGTACTTC

size: NA
D: TRBD2
V: TRBV30
J: TRBJ2-7
CDR3: CAWSGLAGDGYEQYF
DNA: TGTGCCTGGAGTGGACTAGCGGGAGACGGATACGAGCAGTACTTC

size: NA
D: NA
V: TRBV27
J: TRBJ2-2
CDR3: CASLGTYTGELFF
DNA: TGTGCCAGCCTTGGGACTTACACCGGGGAGCTGTTTTTT